The next 9 T cell receptor beta chains were all read from a single sample in a study of cytomegalovirus exposure and HLA in healthy donors. 60 Vbeta and 13 Jbeta primers were used in PCR. Sequencing was performed with immunoSEQ multiplex PCR; in TCRdb, only in-frame clones are kept and a portion is missing. The repertoire has 90,000 to 140,000 clones, over 70% of them found once; the top ten carry around 1.3%. Sequenced: PBMCs. All receptors come from a man in his forties or fifties in good health and CMV-seronegative.

The chain uses TRBV9 and TRBJ1-4; D is possibly TRBD1 (5 bases). V gave up 4 bases and J gave up 7 bases, with 20 bases separating them. CDR1 is SGDLS and CDR2 is YYNGEE in the germline V gene. The CDR3 loop spans 16 amino acids. CDR3 DNA sequence: TGTGCCAGCAGCCCGTCCTATTCGGGGGGGTCTGAAAAACTGTTTTTT. Its translation is CASSPSYSGGSEKLFF.

The chain has TRBV14 and TRBJ2-7; D is ambiguous. Trimming took off 0 bases at V and 6 bases at J, with 6 bases between the two ends. Germline CDR1 is SGHDN and CDR2 is FVKESK. The CDR3 consists of 12 residues. The CDR3 bases are TGTGCCAGCAGCCAAGATCGGTTCGAGCAGTACTTC. Its translation is CASSQDRFEQYF.

The rearrangement links TRBV7-9 to TRBJ2-3; D is possibly TRBD1 (6 bases). The CDR3 is 14 residues long. CDR1 is SEHNR and CDR2 is FQNEAQ in the germline V gene (reference sequence). V lost 5 bases, J lost 4 bases, and 13 bases lay in between. In nucleotides, the CDR3 is TGTGCCAGCAGCACGAGGACAGTAGCAGATACGCAGTATTTT. This translates into CASSTRTVADTQYF.

The rearrangement links TRBV6-5 to TRBJ2-4; 9 bases align to TRBD1. This CDR3 has 13 amino acids. V lost 6 bases to trimming and J lost 7 bases; unmatched junction nucleotides: 4. Per the germline V gene, CDR1 is MNHEY and CDR2 is SVGAGI. The CDR3 protein is CASRGTGLNIQYF. In nucleotides, the CDR3 is TGTGCCAGCAGGGGGACAGGGTTGAACATTCAGTACTTC.

About this clone itself: Additional DNA sequences in this sample encode the identical CDR3. The chain uses TRBV27 and TRBJ2-1, with no clear D. Germline CDR1 is MNHEY and CDR2 is SMNVEV (reference sequence). V was clipped by 4 bases and J by 0 bases, with 7 bases between them. The CDR3 loop spans 14 amino acids. This chain's CDR3 is CASSSSFSYNEQFF. CDR3 coding DNA: TGTGCCAGCAGTTCCTCTTTCTCCTACAATGAGCAGTTCTTC.

CDR3 residues: CASSQTGGGRNEQFF. DNA for the CDR3: TGTGCCAGCAGCCAAACGGGGGGGGGCCGGAATGAGCAGTTCTTC. The chain combines TRBV4-2 with TRBJ2-1, with TRBD2 identical over 8 bases. This CDR3 is 15 amino acids long. V trimming: 2 bases; J trimming: 7 bases; junction bases outside the gene matches: 7. Germline CDR1 and CDR2: LGHNA and YNFKEQ.

This clone was seen a handful of times. This chain connects TRBV5-6 to TRBJ2-7, with 11 bases that match TRBD1. The CDR3 is 15 residues long. CDR1 SGHDT and CDR2 YYEEEE come from the germline V gene. After removal of 3 bases from V and 6 bases from J, the junction contained 8 bases not matched to a gene. The CDR3 spells CASSSPGTGGFEQYF. The CDR3 bases are TGTGCCAGCAGCTCCCCCGGGACAGGGGGATTCGAGCAGTACTTC.

The V call is TRBV14, the J call TRBJ2-5, with TRBD2 as a possible D gene (5 bases). The germline V gene has CDR1 SGHDN and CDR2 FVKESK. The CDR3 is 14 amino acids. Trimming removed 5 bases at V and 5 bases at J, with 15 bases between. In DNA, the CDR3 is TGTGCCAGCAGCACCCGGGGTCTGTCGGAGACCCAGTACTTC. Its protein is CASSTRGLSETQYF.

CDR3 coding DNA: TGTGCCAGTAGTGCGGGACAGGGAGGCTACGAGCAGTACTTC. Translating gives CASSAGQGGYEQYF. The chain is built from TRBV19 and TRBJ2-5; TRBD1 matches at 9 bases. The DNA end is a closer match to TRBJ2-7, so the J assignment may be wrong. CDR3 length equals 14 residues. Germline assignment: CDR1 LNHDA and CDR2 SQIVND (reference sequence).